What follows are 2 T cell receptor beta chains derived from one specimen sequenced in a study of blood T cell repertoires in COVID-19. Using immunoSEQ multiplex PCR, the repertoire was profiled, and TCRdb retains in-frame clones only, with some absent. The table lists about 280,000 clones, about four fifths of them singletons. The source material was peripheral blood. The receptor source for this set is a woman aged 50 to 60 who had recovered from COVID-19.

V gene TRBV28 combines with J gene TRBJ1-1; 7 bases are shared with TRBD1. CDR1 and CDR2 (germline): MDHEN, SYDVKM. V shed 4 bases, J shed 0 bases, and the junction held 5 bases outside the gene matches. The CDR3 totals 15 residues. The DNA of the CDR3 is TGTGCCAGCAGTTACCACAGGGGTATGAACACTGAAGCTTTCTTT. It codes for CASSYHRGMNTEAFF.

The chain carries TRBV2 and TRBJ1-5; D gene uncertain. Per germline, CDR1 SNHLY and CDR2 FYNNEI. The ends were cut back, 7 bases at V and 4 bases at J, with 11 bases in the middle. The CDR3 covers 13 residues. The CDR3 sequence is CASTAGVNQPQHF. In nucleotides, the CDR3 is TGTGCCAGCACGGCCGGGGTTAATCAGCCCCAGCATTTT. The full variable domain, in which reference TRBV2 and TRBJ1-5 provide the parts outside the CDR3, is EPEVTQTPSHQVTQMGQEVILRCVPISNHLYFYWYRQILGQKVEFLVSFYNNEISEKSEIFDDQFSVERPDGSNFTLKIRSTKLEDSAMYFCASTAGVNQPQHFGDGTRLSIL.